These 9 T cell receptor beta chains share one sample of origin, sequenced in a study of tumor and adjacent non-tumor tissue in lung cancer. Three rounds of nested PCR, following a modified ARM-PCR protocol, produced the TCRbeta library. TCRdb itself ran the multiplex PCR reads through MiXCR, one entry per CDR3 protein. This table has about 75,000 distinct CDR3 sequences, around four fifths appearing once. RNA was extracted from bulk tissue without any cell sorting. Sequences were obtained from lung tumor tissue. These TCRs come from a woman aged 45-60 years with non-small cell lung cancer.

As to this clonotype: Given the absence of the conserved phenylalanine or tryptophan at the CDR3 end, a read error is likely. The J gene is TRBJ1-5, the V gene TRBV12-3 or TRBV12-4; D remains ambiguous. This CDR3 is 16 amino acids long. V lost 6 bases and J 2 bases, leaving 17 bases between the germline ends. CDR3 sequence reads: CASRMTESIGNQPQHS. Here the CDR3 DNA reads TGTGCCAGCAGAATGACGGAGTCTATAGGCAATCAGCCCCAGCATTCT.

Regarding this clonotype: One junction end disagrees with the germline gene, perhaps due to a read error. The chain uses TRBV6-5 and TRBJ2-1, with no clear D. The CDR3 runs to 14 residues. Germline V gene data show CDR1 as MNHEY and CDR2 as SVGAGI. CDR3 DNA: TGTGCCAGCATTGGTCGGAGCTCCTACAATGGGCAGTTCTTC. This encodes CASIGRSSYNGQFF.

On this clonotype itself: With a much larger clone just one base away, this may be a read error. The chain couples TRBV6-4 to TRBJ1-1, with D unresolved. Germline assignment: CDR1 MRHNA and CDR2 SNTAGT. The CDR3 sequence is 13 residues long. CDR3 nucleotide sequence: TGTACCAGCAGTGCACAATTTGACACTGAAGCTTTCTTT. Its protein is CTSSAQFDTEAFF.

Concerning this clonotype: One end of the junction is discordant with germline, which a read error may explain. V usage is TRBV7-8 and J usage is TRBJ1-2; no clear D gene. Looked up from germline, CDR1 is SGHVS and CDR2 is FQNEAQ. The CDR3 contains 18 residues. The CDR3 region is CASSLRTGIGGSIYGCTF. CDR3 in DNA: TGTGCCAGCAGCTTAAGAACCGGGATAGGAGGATCCATCTATGGCTGCACCTTC.

In nucleotides, the CDR3 is TGTGCCAGCAGCCCCCCGGGGGGACAGCAATCGATAAAGACCCAGTACTTC. Translated, it gives CASSPPGGQQSIKTQYF. The chain links TRBV7-9 to TRBJ2-5; D may be TRBD1 or TRBD2 (7 bases each). CDR1 is SEHNR, CDR2 FQNEAQ, per germline (reference sequence). V was trimmed by 5 bases and J by 6 bases, leaving 25 bases between them. The CDR3 extends over 17 amino acids.

This clonotype showed up just once. A read error may account for a junction end that differs from germline. The gene calls are TRBV10-2 and TRBJ1-1; unclear D gene. Germline V lookup: CDR1 WSHSY, CDR2 SAAADI. The CDR3 consists of 13 residues. In nucleotides, the CDR3 is TGCGCCAACAGTGATACTTCGAACACTGAAGCTTTCTTT. Protein product: CANSDTSNTEAFF.

About this clonotype itself: Germline is not matched at one junction end, which may reflect a read error. The V gene is TRBV29-1, the J gene TRBJ2-7; 11 positions agree with TRBD2. The CDR3 has 14 amino acids. Looked up from germline, CDR1 is SQVTM and CDR2 is ANQGSEA. The CDR3 here is CSALLAGVFHEKYF. CDR3 sequence (DNA): TGTAGCGCTTTACTAGCGGGAGTTTTCCACGAGAAGTACTTC.

Regarding this clonotype: Relative to the germline gene, one junction end is altered; a read error may explain this. The chain couples TRBV4-2 to TRBJ2-7; D is perhaps TRBD2 (5 bases). This CDR3 is 11 amino acids long. Germline lookup yields CDR1 LGHNA and CDR2 YNFKEQ. In nucleotides, the CDR3 is TGTGTCAGCAGTACCGACTACGAACAGTACTTC. Protein: CVSSTDYEQYF.

Worth noting for this clonotype: A much larger clone lies a single base off, so this may be a read error. CDR3 nucleotide sequence: TGTGCCCGCAGTCCCAGTCATCGGACAGAGAGCACAGATACGCAGTATTTT. Its protein product is CARSPSHRTESTDTQYF. The chain links TRBV7-9 to TRBJ2-3; D is perhaps TRBD1 (6 bases). The CDR3 consists of 17 residues. In germline, CDR1 is SEHNR, CDR2 FQNEAQ (reference sequence).